The 28 T cell receptor beta chains listed next were all sequenced from one sample in a study of blood T cell repertoires in COVID-19. Libraries were prepared by immunoSEQ multiplex PCR; TCRdb keeps only in-frame clonotypes and omits some of them. Of 250,000 to 350,000 clones listed, over 85% are singletons. The sample was PBMCs or T cells enriched from blood (not recorded which). The receptors were gathered from a man in his sixties who had recovered from COVID-19.

The chain has TRBV5-1 and TRBJ1-1; 7 nucleotides match TRBD1. V trimming: 3 bases; J trimming: 4 bases; junction bases outside the gene matches: 3. Germline CDR1 and CDR2: SGHRS and YFSETQ. The CDR3 length is 13 residues. The CDR3 DNA reads as TGCGCCAGCAGCTACAGGGGTGGCACTGAAGCTTTCTTT. Translation gives CASSYRGGTEAFF.

V usage is TRBV7-9 and J usage is TRBJ1-3, with TRBD1 as a possible D gene (5 bases). The CDR3 sequence is 16 residues long. CDR1 and CDR2 (germline): SEHNR, FQNEAQ (reference sequence). Trimming removed 3 bases at V and 6 bases at J, with 18 bases between. CDR3 loop: CASSFRGEAAINTIYF. The CDR3 DNA sequence: TGTGCCAGCAGCTTCCGGGGGGAAGCAGCCATAAACACCATATATTTT.

V is TRBV3-1 (or the pseudogene TRBV3-2) and J is TRBJ2-1; 15 bases line up with TRBD2. The ends lost 4 bases at V and 4 bases at J; junction bases unmatched: 14. CDR3 size: 20 residues. Germline CDR1 and CDR2: LGHDT and YNNKEL (reference sequence). For the CDR3, the DNA is TGTGCCAGCAGCCGCGATCCGGGACTAGCGGGGGGACCCTTTTACAATGAGCAGTTCTTC. Translated: CASSRDPGLAGGPFYNEQFF.

V is TRBV29-1 and J is TRBJ2-3, with D hard to call. Germline CDR1 is SQVTM and CDR2 is ANQGSEA. This CDR3 has 14 amino acids. Trimming took off 1 base at V and 3 bases at J, with 11 bases between the two ends. CDR3 protein: CSVEVSLGTDTQYF. For the CDR3, the DNA is TGCAGCGTTGAAGTAAGCCTAGGTACAGATACGCAGTATTTT.

This sequence joins TRBV9 and TRBJ2-5; tentatively, D is TRBD1 (6 bases). The CDR3 runs 15 residues. CDR1 and CDR2 (germline): SGDLS, YYNGEE. Trimming removed 3 bases from V and 1 base from J, with 13 bases in between. The CDR3: CASSEQGNTQETQYF. The CDR3 region has the DNA TGTGCCAGCAGCGAACAGGGAAATACCCAAGAGACCCAGTACTTC. The whole variable domain, filled in from reference TRBV9 and TRBJ2-5, reads DSGVTQTPKHLITATGQRVTLRCSPRSGDLSVYWYQQSLDQGLQFLIQYYNGEERAKGNILERFSAQQFPDLHSELNLSSLELGDSALYFCASSEQGNTQETQYFGPGTRLLVL.

The gene calls are TRBV12-5 and TRBJ2-5; 7 bases fit TRBD1. V was clipped by 3 bases and J by 5 bases; unmatched bases: 3. In germline, CDR1 is LGHNT, CDR2 FRNRAP. The length of the CDR3 is 13 residues. The CDR3 bases are TGTGCTAGTGGTTTAGGGGGCCTTGAGACCCAGTACTTC. Translated: CASGLGGLETQYF. Based on the CDR3 plus reference TRBV12-5 and TRBJ2-5, the full variable domain is DARVTQTPRHKVTEMGQEVTMRCQPILGHNTVFWYRQTMMQGLELLAYFRNRAPLDDSGMPKDRFSAEMPDATLATLKIQPSEPRDSAVYFCASGLGGLETQYFGPGTRLLVL.

The chain combines TRBV3-1 (or the pseudogene TRBV3-2) with TRBJ1-4, with D unclear. V lost 1 base, J lost 7 bases, and 7 bases lay in between. The CDR3 has 13 residues. Germline CDR1 LGHDT, CDR2 YNNKEL (reference sequence). Written as DNA, the CDR3 is TGTGCCAGCAGCCAAGCTGCAGTTGAAAAACTGTTTTTT. This gives the protein CASSQAAVEKLFF.

The V gene is TRBV6-5, the J gene TRBJ2-5, with a possible D match to TRBD1 (6 bases). Trimming removed 5 bases from V and 5 bases from J, with 15 bases in between. CDR3 length: 14 amino acids. CDR1 MNHEY and CDR2 SVGAGI come from the germline V gene. CDR3 sequence: CASSPQGNAETQYF. CDR3 in DNA: TGTGCCAGCAGTCCACAGGGAAATGCGGAGACCCAGTACTTC.

This clone was seen a handful of times. At the DNA level, this CDR3 is encoded by other sequences in the same sample as well. The chain couples TRBV2 to TRBJ1-3; no clear D gene. V dropped 6 bases and J dropped 0 bases, with 6 bases sitting between them. This CDR3 spans 13 amino acids. Germline CDR1 reads SNHLY; CDR2 reads FYNNEI. The CDR3: CASRQSSGNTIYF. DNA for the CDR3: TGTGCCAGCAGACAGAGCTCTGGAAACACCATATATTTT.

This clone was counted once. The genes are TRBV27 and TRBJ1-5; TRBD1 agrees at 7 bases. This CDR3 has 15 amino acids. Looked up from germline, CDR1 is MNHEY and CDR2 is SMNVEV (reference sequence). The junction had 5 bases not matched to a gene; V was cut back by 3 bases and J by 3 bases. For the CDR3, the DNA is TGTGCCAGCAGTTTGGACAGGCGCAACAATCAGCCCCAGCATTTT. Its translation is CASSLDRRNNQPQHF.

V is TRBV7-2 and J is TRBJ1-2, with a possible D match to TRBD1 (6 bases). This CDR3 has 18 amino acids. Germline-derived CDR1 and CDR2 are SGHTA and FQGNSA. Trimming left V 2 bases short and J 0 bases short, with 19 bases between. Here the CDR3 reads CASSLNGAGAPTNYGYTF. CDR3 bases: TGTGCCAGCAGCTTAAATGGAGCAGGGGCCCCTACTAACTATGGCTACACCTTC.

The chain couples TRBV2 to TRBJ1-2; 7 bases line up with TRBD1. There are 15 residues in the CDR3. Trimming took 6 bases from V and 5 from J; bases not matched to a gene: 12. Germline V gives CDR1 SNHLY, CDR2 FYNNEI. CDR3 protein: CASSSLQGRRYGYTF. The CDR3 coding sequence is TGTGCCAGCAGCTCATTACAGGGGCGGAGGTATGGCTACACCTTC.

CDR3 sequence (DNA): TGTGCCAGCAGTCGCACAGGGAAAGAGACCCAGTACTTC. Residues: CASSRTGKETQYF. This chain connects TRBV2 to TRBJ2-5; weak D call: TRBD1 (6 bases). This CDR3 is built from 13 residues. V was pared by 5 bases and J by 3 bases, with 10 bases between. CDR1 SNHLY and CDR2 FYNNEI come from the germline V gene.

The chain links TRBV25-1 to TRBJ2-7, with TRBD2 matching 9 bases. The CDR3 sequence is 14 residues long. The J segment lost 3 bases and the V segment lost 4 bases, leaving 4 bases of the junction unmatched. CDR1 and CDR2 from the germline V gene are MGHDK and SYGVNS. In nucleotides, the CDR3 is TGTGCCAGCAGTGGGGGACTAGCTTTCTACGAGCAGTACTTC. It translates to CASSGGLAFYEQYF.

V gene TRBV9 combines with J gene TRBJ2-3, with D possibly TRBD1 on 6 matching bases. V was pared by 7 bases and J by 1 base, with 19 bases between. CDR1 is SGDLS and CDR2 is YYNGEE in the germline V gene. The CDR3 spans 16 residues. This chain's CDR3 is CASSEGGGLGTDTQYF. DNA of the CDR3: TGTGCCAGCTCCGAGGGTGGGGGCCTAGGCACAGATACGCAGTATTTT.

The CDR3 region is CASSQALAGGTGSYNEQFF. The CDR3, as DNA: TGCGCCAGCAGCCAAGCCTTAGCGGGGGGGACTGGCTCCTACAATGAGCAGTTCTTC. V gene TRBV4-3 combines with J gene TRBJ2-1; 11 bases line up with TRBD2. V was pared by 1 base and J by 0 bases, with 8 bases of the junction left unmatched. CDR3 size: 19 residues. Germline CDR1 LGHNA, CDR2 YSLEER.

The chain is built from TRBV4-3 and TRBJ1-1; possible D gene TRBD1, 5 bases. V was shortened by 5 bases and J by 0 bases, with 19 bases between the two germline ends. CDR3 length: 17 residues. Germline CDR1 is LGHNA and CDR2 is YSLEER. CDR3 sequence reads: CASSSQPGLPLNTEAFF. The CDR3 nucleotides read TGCGCCAGCAGCTCCCAACCGGGACTACCCCTGAACACTGAAGCTTTCTTT.

The chain is built from TRBV25-1 and TRBJ2-3, with 8 bases that match TRBD2. Germline CDR1 MGHDK, CDR2 SYGVNS. The V and J ends lost 9 bases and 0 bases, in that order; junction bases with no gene match: 5. The CDR3 contains 14 residues. The CDR3 coding sequence is TGTGCCAGTTCACTAGCGGTTAGCACAGATACGCAGTATTTT. Translated: CASSLAVSTDTQYF.

The chain uses TRBV5-6 and TRBJ2-1, with 12 bases that match TRBD1. After removal of 0 bases from V and 7 bases from J, the junction contained 5 bases not matched to a gene. This CDR3 contains 16 residues. From germline, CDR1 is SGHDT and CDR2 YYEEEE. The CDR3 loop is CASSLAWDRGLNEQFF. CDR3 sequence (DNA): TGTGCCAGCAGCTTGGCCTGGGACAGGGGGCTTAATGAGCAGTTCTTC.

The rearrangement uses TRBV13 and TRBJ2-1; 11 bases align to TRBD2. Germline CDR1 is PRHDT and CDR2 is FYEKMQ (reference sequence). J was trimmed by 8 bases and V by 3 bases; bases with no gene match: 6. This CDR3 contains 15 residues. The CDR3 spells CASSFASGGTDEQFF. Here the CDR3 DNA reads TGTGCCAGCAGCTTCGCTAGCGGGGGGACCGATGAGCAGTTCTTC.

The chain is built from TRBV7-8 and TRBJ2-1; TRBD2 is a possible D gene (6 bases). CDR3 size: 14 residues. The germline V gene has CDR1 SGHVS and CDR2 FQNEAQ. The germline V and J ends were trimmed by 5 bases and 0 bases, with 8 bases remaining between them. CDR3 nucleotides: TGTGCCAGCAGCATGCGGGACTCCTACAATGAGCAGTTCTTC. It codes for CASSMRDSYNEQFF.

The gene calls are TRBV6-5 and TRBJ2-5; 9 bases are shared with TRBD1. The CDR3 is made up of 15 amino acids. Germline V gene lookup returns CDR1 MNHEY and CDR2 SVGAGI. Trimming took 5 bases from V and 2 from J; bases not matched to a gene: 6. Here the CDR3 reads CASSRLTGGQETQYF. Here the CDR3 DNA reads TGTGCCAGCAGTAGATTGACAGGGGGGCAAGAGACCCAGTACTTC.

The genes are TRBV7-9 and TRBJ2-7; perhaps TRBD1 as D (6 bases). Germline V gene data show CDR1 as SEHNR and CDR2 as FQNEAQ (reference sequence). This CDR3 contains 14 residues. Trimming left V 0 bases short and J 6 bases short, with 12 bases between. CDR3 in DNA: TGTGCCAGCAGCTTAGCGCTGGGGGCGCGCGAGCAGTACTTC. Translating it yields CASSLALGAREQYF.

This clone was observed a few times. The rearrangement links TRBV9 to TRBJ2-7; maybe TRBD1 (5 bases). V shed 0 bases and J shed 2 bases, with 12 bases lying between them. This CDR3 comprises 15 residues. CDR1 and CDR2 (germline): SGDLS, YYNGEE. CDR3 nucleotides: TGTGCCAGCAGCGTAGCAGGGAACCCTGCCTACGAGCAGTACTTC. Translating it yields CASSVAGNPAYEQYF.

The chain has TRBV9 and TRBJ2-2; 8 bases align to TRBD1. Germline V gene data show CDR1 as SGDLS and CDR2 as YYNGEE. This CDR3 spans 14 amino acids. Trimming took 3 bases from V and 5 from J; bases not matched to a gene: 3. The CDR3 region has the DNA TGTGCCAGCAGCGCAAGGACAGGGACCGGGGAGCTGTTTTTT. Protein: CASSARTGTGELFF.

CDR3 residues: CASSLAGPSSYNEQFF. The CDR3 coding sequence is TGTGCCAGCAGTTTGGCGGGACCGAGCTCCTACAATGAGCAGTTCTTC. The J gene is TRBJ2-1, the V gene TRBV6-2 or TRBV6-3; D perhaps matches TRBD2 (6 bases). Germline loops: CDR1 MNHEY, CDR2 SVGEGT. The CDR3 sequence is 16 residues long. V lost 4 bases to trimming and J lost 0 bases, with 13 bases between them.

J is TRBJ2-7 and V is TRBV3-1 (or the pseudogene TRBV3-2); TRBD1 is a possible D gene (6 bases). The CDR3 contains 15 residues. The ends were cut back, 0 bases at V and 2 bases at J, with 11 bases in the middle. Germline values: CDR1 LGHDT, CDR2 YNNKEL (reference sequence). The CDR3 DNA reads TGTGCCAGCAGCCAAGATAACAGGGCTGCCTACGAGCAGTACTTC. Protein sequence: CASSQDNRAAYEQYF.

The J gene is TRBJ1-6, the V gene TRBV6-5; a weak D match, TRBD1 (6 bases). This CDR3 has 13 amino acids. V was shortened by 8 bases and J by 9 bases, with 14 bases between the two germline ends. CDR1 and CDR2 from the germline V gene are MNHEY and SVGAGI. The CDR3 is CASFETGRSPLHF. The CDR3 DNA sequence: TGTGCCAGCTTCGAGACAGGTCGTTCACCCCTCCACTTT.